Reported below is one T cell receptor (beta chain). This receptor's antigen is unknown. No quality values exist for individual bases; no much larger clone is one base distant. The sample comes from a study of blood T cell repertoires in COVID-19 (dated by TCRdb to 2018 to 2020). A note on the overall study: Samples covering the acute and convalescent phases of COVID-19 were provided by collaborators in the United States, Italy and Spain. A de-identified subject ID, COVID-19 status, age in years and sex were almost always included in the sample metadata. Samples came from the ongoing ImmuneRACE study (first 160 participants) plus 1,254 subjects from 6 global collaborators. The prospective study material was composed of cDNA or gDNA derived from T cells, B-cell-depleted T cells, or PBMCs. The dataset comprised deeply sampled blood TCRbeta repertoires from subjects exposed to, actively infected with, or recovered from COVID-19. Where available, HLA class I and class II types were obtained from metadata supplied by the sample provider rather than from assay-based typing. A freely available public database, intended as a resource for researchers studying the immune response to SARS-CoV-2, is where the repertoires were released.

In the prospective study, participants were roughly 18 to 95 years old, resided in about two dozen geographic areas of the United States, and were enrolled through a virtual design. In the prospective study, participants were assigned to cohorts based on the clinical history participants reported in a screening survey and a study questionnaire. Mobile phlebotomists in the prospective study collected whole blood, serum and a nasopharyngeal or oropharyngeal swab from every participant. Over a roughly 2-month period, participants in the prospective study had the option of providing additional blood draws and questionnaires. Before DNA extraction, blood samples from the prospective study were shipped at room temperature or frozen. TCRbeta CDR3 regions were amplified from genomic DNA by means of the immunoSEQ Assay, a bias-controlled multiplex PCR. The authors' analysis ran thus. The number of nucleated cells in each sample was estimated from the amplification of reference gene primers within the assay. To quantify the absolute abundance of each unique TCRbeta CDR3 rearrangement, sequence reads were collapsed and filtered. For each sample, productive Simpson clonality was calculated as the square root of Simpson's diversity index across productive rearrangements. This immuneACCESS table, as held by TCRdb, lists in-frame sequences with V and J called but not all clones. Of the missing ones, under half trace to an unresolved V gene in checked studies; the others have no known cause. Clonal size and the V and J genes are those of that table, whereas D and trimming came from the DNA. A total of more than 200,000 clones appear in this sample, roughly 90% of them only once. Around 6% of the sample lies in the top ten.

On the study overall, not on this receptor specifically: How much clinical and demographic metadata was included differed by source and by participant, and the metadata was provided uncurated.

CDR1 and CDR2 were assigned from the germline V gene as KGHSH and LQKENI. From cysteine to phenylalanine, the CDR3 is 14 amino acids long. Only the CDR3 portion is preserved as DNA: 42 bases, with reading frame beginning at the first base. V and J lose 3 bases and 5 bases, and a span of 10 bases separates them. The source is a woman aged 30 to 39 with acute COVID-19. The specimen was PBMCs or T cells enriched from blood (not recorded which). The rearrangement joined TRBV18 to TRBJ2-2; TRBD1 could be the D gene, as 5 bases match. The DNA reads TGTGCCAGCTCACCCGACAGAGGAACCGGGGAGCTGTTTTTT. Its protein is CASSPDRGTGELFF.